This is a list of T cell receptor beta chains from one sample in a study of blood T cell repertoires in COVID-19. Sequenced by immunoSEQ multiplex PCR; TCRdb stores in-frame clones only, minus some. In the table there are around 200,000 clones, about 90% of which are singletons. Material for sequencing was peripheral blood. The source of these receptors is a man aged 35-49 years with active or convalescent COVID-19. Both conserved end residues are part of each CDR3. The D gene is left open where the match is weak. Expanded clones are given a class, and other clones once, few, many or no size at all.

-,14,TRBJ2-1,TRBD2,TRBV19,CASSITGGYNEQFF,TGTGCCAGTAGTATCACGGGGGGCTACAATGAGCAGTTCTTC
-,17,TRBJ2-2,TRBD1,TRBV11-3,CASSPPRGDRGTGELFF,TGTGCCAGCAGCCCACCCCGGGGGGACAGGGGCACCGGGGAGCTGTTTTTT
-,13,TRBJ2-5,-,TRBV9,CASSVGLQETQYF,TGTGCCAGCAGCGTTGGCCTCCAAGAGACCCAGTACTTC
-,14,TRBJ2-6,-,TRBV5-1,CASSPGLGANVLTF,TGCGCCAGCAGTCCAGGGTTAGGGGCCAACGTCCTGACTTTC
-,14,TRBJ2-7,-,TRBV11-2,CASSLVSGDQEQYF,TGTGCCAGCAGCTTAGTGTCCGGAGATCAGGAGCAGTACTTC
-,13,TRBJ2-1,-,TRBV12-3/TRBV12-4,CASRPGSHNEQFF,TGTGCCAGCAGGCCCGGGTCCCACAATGAGCAGTTCTTC
-,15,TRBJ1-2,-,TRBV7-8,CASSARRVVDYGYTF,TGTGCCAGCAGCGCGCGCCGGGTCGTGGACTATGGCTACACCTTC
few,13,TRBJ2-7,-,TRBV2,CASRELVTYEQYF,TGTGCCAGCAGGGAGCTTGTAACCTACGAGCAGTACTTC
-,15,TRBJ2-7,TRBD2,TRBV3-1/TRBV3-2,CASSQRSGRAGEQYF,TGTGCCAGCAGCCAACGTAGCGGGAGGGCCGGCGAGCAGTACTTC
-,15,TRBJ2-7,TRBD1,TRBV7-9,CASSSVTGLTYEQYF,TGTGCCAGCAGCTCGGTGACAGGGCTAACCTACGAGCAGTACTTC
-,16,TRBJ1-3,-,TRBV19,CASSTPPGSSGNTIYF,TGTGCCAGTAGTACACCCCCCGGTTCCTCTGGAAACACCATATATTTT
-,13,TRBJ1-1,-,TRBV3-1/TRBV3-2,CASSGTSGAEAFF,TGTGCCAGCAGCGGAACTTCCGGGGCTGAAGCTTTCTTT
-,16,TRBJ2-2,-,TRBV4-1,CASSQSDYSLTGELFF,TGCGCCAGCAGCCAAAGTGACTACTCACTCACCGGGGAGCTGTTTTTT
once,18,TRBJ1-2,TRBD1,TRBV6-2/TRBV6-3,CASSYSRQGALIDYGYTF,TGTGCCAGCAGTTACTCTCGGCAGGGGGCGCTTATCGACTATGGCTACACCTTC
-,12,TRBJ2-1,TRBD1,TRBV5-4,CASSLYGTGGLF,TGTGCCAGCAGCTTGTATGGGACAGGGGGCCTCTTC